Listed below are T cell receptor beta chains from one sample, sequenced in a study of CD8 T cells in Susac syndrome. MiXCR was run by TCRdb on the immunoSEQ multiplex PCR reads, yielding one entry per CDR3 protein. Of about 100,000 distinct CDR3 sequences listed, 95% are singletons. Sequenced: CD8+ T cells from PBMCs. These receptors were obtained from a human donor with Susac syndrome. The CDR3 runs from the conserved cysteine through the conserved F or W. The D gene is left open where the match is weak. Clone size is not always given. Where it is, it says once, few, many or a class for expanded clones.

d_gene,j_gene,v_gene,abundance,CDR3aa,CDR3nt
NA,TRBJ1-5,TRBV7-2,few,CASSQGLNQPQHF,TGTGCCAGCAGCCAGGGGCTTAATCAGCCCCAGCATTTT
NA,TRBJ1-6,TRBV5-4,NA,CASSDAPSTPLHF,TGTGCCAGCAGCGACGCCCCATCGACACCCCTCCACTTT
NA,TRBJ2-2,TRBV2,NA,CASSEGAFNTGELFF,TGTGCCAGCAGTGAAGGGGCGTTTAACACCGGGGAGCTGTTTTTT
NA,TRBJ2-1,TRBV13,NA,CASSRPSYNEQFF,TGTGCCAGCAGCAGACCCTCCTACAATGAGCAGTTCTTC
TRBD2,TRBJ2-7,TRBV28,once,CASTTPSGGSYEQYF,TGTGCCAGCACCACTCCTAGCGGGGGGTCCTACGAGCAGTACTTC
NA,TRBJ2-4,TRBV7-9,NA,CASSSGMNIQYF,TGTGCCAGCAGCTCAGGAATGAACATTCAGTACTTC
NA,TRBJ1-3,TRBV13,few,CASSSTTGNSGNTIYF,TGTGCCAGCAGCTCGACAACAGGGAACTCTGGAAACACCATATATTTT
NA,TRBJ1-2,TRBV15,NA,CATSSPRRGVNDYGYTF,TGTGCCACCAGCAGTCCGCGTCGGGGGGTAAACGACTATGGCTACACCTTC
TRBD2,TRBJ2-5,TRBV7-6,NA,CASSLAGVTSGGKETQYF,TGTGCCAGCAGCTTAGCGGGGGTGACTAGCGGGGGAAAAGAGACCCAGTACTTC
NA,TRBJ2-5,TRBV2,NA,CASSPEETQYF,TGTGCCAGCTCCCCCGAAGAGACCCAGTACTTC
NA,TRBJ2-7,TRBV12-3/TRBV12-4,NA,CASSLGLTYEQYF,TGTGCCAGCAGTTTGGGATTAACCTACGAGCAGTACTTC
NA,TRBJ1-1,TRBV29-1,NA,CSVEPTGRAFF,TGCAGCGTTGAACCCACAGGGAGGGCTTTCTTT
NA,TRBJ1-5,TRBV7-9,once,CASSSSGLNQPQHF,TGTGCCAGCAGCTCTTCAGGACTCAATCAGCCCCAGCATTTT
NA,TRBJ2-3,TRBV28,NA,CASSPGKSTDTQYF,TGTGCCAGCAGTCCCGGGAAAAGCACAGATACGCAGTATTTT
TRBD1,TRBJ1-5,TRBV25-1,NA,CASGTGPNQPQHF,TGTGCCAGCGGGACAGGGCCCAATCAGCCCCAGCATTTT
NA,TRBJ1-1,TRBV3-1,NA,CASSRGTEAFF,TGTGCCAGCAGCCGAGGGACAGAAGCTTTCTTT
NA,TRBJ1-2,TRBV7-9,NA,CASSLGPRPLSGYTF,TGTGCCAGCAGCTTAGGACCTCGCCCCCTGTCGGGCTACACCTTC
NA,TRBJ2-7,TRBV4-1,NA,CASSQAPSGVNEQYF,TGCGCCAGCAGCCAAGCCCCGTCGGGAGTGAACGAGCAGTACTTC
NA,TRBJ1-2,TRBV5-4,NA,CASSSRGRGNYGYTF,TGTGCCAGCAGCTCAAGGGGCAGGGGAAACTATGGCTACACCTTC
TRBD1,TRBJ2-7,TRBV12-3/TRBV12-4,NA,CASRTGVNYEQYF,TGTGCCAGCAGGACAGGGGTGAACTACGAGCAGTACTTC
NA,TRBJ1-6,TRBV9,NA,CASSERGNSPLHF,TGTGCCAGCAGCGAACGAGGTAATTCACCCCTCCACTTT
NA,TRBJ2-7,TRBV29-1,NA,CSVRAPYEQYF,TGCAGCGTGCGGGCGCCCTACGAGCAGTACTTC
NA,TRBJ2-1,TRBV5-4,NA,CASSLRVSPRNEQFF,TGTGCCAGCAGCTTGCGGGTATCACCTCGCAATGAGCAGTTCTTC
NA,TRBJ2-7,TRBV27,NA,CASSLLGTTPDQQYF,TGTGCCAGCAGTTTATTAGGGACCACTCCTGATCAGCAGTACTTC
TRBD1,TRBJ2-7,TRBV29-1,NA,CSVGTETSYEQYF,TGCAGCGTGGGGACAGAGACTTCCTACGAGCAGTACTTC
NA,TRBJ2-2,TRBV12-3/TRBV12-4,NA,CASSPRHNTGELFF,TGTGCCAGCAGTCCCAGGCACAACACCGGGGAGCTGTTTTTT
TRBD2,TRBJ2-3,TRBV15,NA,CASGGTSTDTQYF,TGTGCCTCGGGGGGGACTAGCACAGATACGCAGTATTTT
NA,TRBJ2-7,TRBV5-4,NA,CASSTDGSYEQYF,TGTGCCAGCAGCACGGACGGCTCCTACGAGCAGTACTTC
NA,TRBJ2-5,TRBV1,once,CTSSQAQETQYF,TGCACCAGCAGCCAAGCCCAAGAGACCCAGTACTTC
NA,TRBJ2-2,TRBV27,NA,CASSWTGGYTGELFF,TGTGCCAGCAGTTGGACTGGGGGATACACCGGGGAGCTGTTTTTT
NA,TRBJ1-1,TRBV6-5,NA,CASSYQGSTEAFF,TGTGCCAGCAGTTACCAGGGAAGCACTGAAGCTTTCTTT
TRBD2,TRBJ2-5,TRBV4-1,NA,CASSQESGGATRKTQYF,TGCGCCAGCAGCCAAGAATCCGGGGGGGCCACTAGGAAGACCCAGTACTTC
TRBD2,TRBJ2-3,TRBV6-1,NA,CASIPPGTSGATGDTQYF,TGTGCCAGCATCCCTCCCGGGACTAGCGGGGCCACGGGAGATACGCAGTATTTT
NA,TRBJ2-2,TRBV29-1,NA,CSVGFRDRGSHTGELFF,TGCAGCGTTGGGTTCCGGGACCGAGGGTCCCACACCGGGGAGCTGTTTTTT
NA,TRBJ2-1,TRBV28,NA,CASGGVREQFF,TGTGCCAGCGGTGGGGTAAGGGAGCAGTTCTTC
TRBD2,TRBJ2-1,TRBV29-1,NA,CSVTSGTREVHEQFF,TGCAGCGTCACCTCAGGGACTAGAGAGGTCCATGAGCAGTTCTTC
NA,TRBJ2-1,TRBV21-1,NA,CASSKEWQRFF,TGTGCCAGCAGCAAAGAGTGGCAACGGTTCTTC
NA,TRBJ2-7,TRBV5-4,NA,CASSFQSDGSYEQYF,TGTGCCAGCAGCTTCCAAAGTGACGGATCCTACGAGCAGTACTTC
NA,TRBJ2-1,TRBV20-1,NA,CSAMDRFF,TGCAGTGCTATGGATCGGTTCTTC
TRBD2,TRBJ2-1,TRBV19,once,CASSPLAGDDEQFF,TGTGCCAGTAGCCCTCTTGCGGGGGACGATGAGCAGTTCTTC
TRBD2,TRBJ2-3,TRBV20-1,NA,CSARAPGGGRTDTQYF,TGCAGTGCTAGAGCCCCGGGGGGGGGCCGCACAGATACGCAGTATTTT